The 18 T cell receptor beta chains reported below all come from one sample, sequenced in a study of CD8 T cells in ankylosing spondylitis. Each CDR3 protein gets one entry after TCRdb re-called the 5' RACE reads with MiXCR. The data contain hundreds of thousands of distinct CDR3 sequences, around a quarter of them singletons. Sequences were obtained from blood, either unsorted or a sorted T cell fraction (not recorded which). The receptors stem from a male donor with ankylosing spondylitis or in good health (not recorded which).

The table lists this clonotype with many counts. The chain links TRBV28 to TRBJ2-1, with 9 positions matching TRBD2. Trimming removed 3 bases from V and 10 bases from J; junction bases left unmatched: 13. The CDR3 consists of 16 residues. The germline gives CDR1 MDHEN, CDR2 SYDVKM. CDR3 protein: CASSFTAGGPGKEQFF. DNA for the CDR3: TGTGCCAGCAGTTTCACGGCGGGAGGGCCTGGGAAGGAGCAGTTCTTC. Based on the CDR3 plus reference TRBV28 and TRBJ2-1, the full variable domain is DVKVTQSSRYLVKRTGEKVFLECVQDMDHENMFWYRQDPGLGLRLIYFSYDVKMKEKGDIPEGYSVSREKKERFSLILESASTNQTSMYLCASSFTAGGPGKEQFFGPGTRLTVL.

This clonotype appeared many times. V usage is TRBV25-1 and J usage is TRBJ2-4; 7 bases agree with TRBD2. The CDR3 has 15 residues. The junction had 7 bases not matched to a gene; V was cut back by 6 bases and J by 2 bases. CDR1 is MGHDK and CDR2 is SYGVNS in the germline V gene. CDR3 loop: CASSPLGLTKNIQYF. For the CDR3, the DNA is TGTGCCAGCAGCCCCCTGGGACTAACCAAAAACATTCAGTACTTC. Combining the CDR3 with reference TRBV25-1 and TRBJ2-4 gives the whole variable domain EADIYQTPRYLVIGTGKKITLECSQTMGHDKMYWYQQDPGMELHLIHYSYGVNSTEKGDLSSESTVSRIRTEHFPLTLESARPSHTSQYLCASSPLGLTKNIQYFGAGTRLSVL.

The CDR3 bases are TGCAGTGCTAGTACTAGCGAGGTAGATGAGCAGTTCTTC. This sequence encodes CSASTSEVDEQFF. The chain links TRBV20-1 to TRBJ2-1; 7 positions agree with TRBD2. The CDR3 totals 13 residues. J lost 8 bases, V lost 3 bases, and 7 bases had no gene match. The V gene's germline CDR1 is DFQATT and CDR2 SNEGSKA (reference sequence).

This clonotype has ten or more counts. This chain links TRBV29-1 with TRBJ2-1; TRBD2 aligns across 7 bases. The CDR3 sequence is 15 residues long. Trimming removed 6 bases from V and 2 bases from J; junction bases left unmatched: 10. Germline V gene data show CDR1 as SQVTM and CDR2 as ANQGSEA. This chain's CDR3 is CSVGGEQHAYNEQFF. The CDR3 region has the DNA TGCAGCGTGGGAGGGGAACAGCATGCCTACAATGAGCAGTTCTTC.

This clonotype has more than one count but fewer than ten. The gene calls are TRBV12-3 or TRBV12-4 and TRBJ2-7; weak D call: TRBD2 (5 bases). This CDR3 has 11 amino acids. Trimming took off 5 bases at V and 7 bases at J, with 9 bases between the two ends. Written as DNA, the CDR3 is TGTGCCAGCAGTCCGGGGATGGAGCAGTACTTC. Its translation: CASSPGMEQYF.

This clonotype was detected ten times or more. V usage is TRBV6-1 and J usage is TRBJ2-3; 9 bases line up with TRBD2. This CDR3 region has 16 residues. From germline, CDR1 is MNHNS and CDR2 SASEGT. V was clipped by 6 bases and J by 2 bases; unmatched bases: 9. The CDR3 region is CASRLRASGNTDTQYF. CDR3 bases: TGTGCCAGCAGGCTCCGGGCTAGCGGGAACACAGATACGCAGTATTTT.

The sample holds many counts of this clonotype. The chain combines TRBV4-1 with TRBJ2-7, with TRBD1 matching 7 bases. The CDR3 length is 15 residues. CDR1 is MGHRA, CDR2 YSYEKL, per germline. Trimming cost V 1 base and J 0 bases; bases outside gene matches: 3. The CDR3 is CASSQVGTASYEQYF. CDR3 bases: TGCGCCAGCAGCCAAGTTGGGACAGCCTCCTACGAGCAGTACTTC.

The rearrangement links TRBV12-3 or TRBV12-4 to TRBJ2-1; unclear D gene. This CDR3 spans 10 amino acids. V was cut by 3 bases and J by 8 bases, with 2 bases left in between. This CDR3 reads CASSLDEQFF. CDR3 in DNA: TGTGCCAGCAGTTTGGATGAGCAGTTCTTC.

Only a few counts were recorded for this clonotype. The V and J genes are TRBV6-5 and TRBJ2-3; TRBD2 aligns across 8 bases. V lost 6 bases and J lost 8; bases outside the gene matches: 4. There are 12 residues in the CDR3. CDR1 and CDR2 (germline): MNHEY, SVGAGI. CDR3 sequence reads: CASRTSAGTQYF. The CDR3 DNA reads as TGTGCCAGCAGGACTAGCGCCGGTACGCAGTATTTT.

This clonotype turned up a few times. J is TRBJ1-5 and V is TRBV20-1; D may be TRBD1 (6 bases). Germline-derived CDR1 and CDR2 are DFQATT and SNEGSKA (reference sequence). This CDR3 contains 15 residues. The V gene lost 4 bases and the J gene lost 2 bases, with 15 bases spanning the gap. For the CDR3, the DNA is TGCAGTGCTACAGAGGGGGGGCTCGGCAATCAGCCCCAGCATTTT. Amino acid sequence: CSATEGGLGNQPQHF.

This clonotype occurred many times. The rearrangement joins TRBV20-1 to TRBJ1-3, with D possibly TRBD1 on 5 matching bases. CDR3 length: 15 residues. Trimming left V 0 bases short and J 0 bases short, with 9 bases between. Germline V CDR1 and CDR2: DFQATT, SNEGSKA (reference sequence). The CDR3 DNA sequence: TGCAGTGCTAGAGATGGGGCGCCCTCTGGAAACACCATATATTTT. This sequence encodes CSARDGAPSGNTIYF.

The genes are TRBV20-1 and TRBJ2-3, with unresolved D. Germline lookup yields CDR1 DFQATT and CDR2 SNEGSKA (reference sequence). The CDR3 is 14 residues long. V was clipped by 3 bases and J by 2 bases, with 12 bases between them. The CDR3 DNA is TGCAGTGCTAGTCGGAGAGTCGACACAGATACGCAGTATTTT. Translated: CSASRRVDTDTQYF.

This clonotype was picked up a small number of times. This rearrangement joins TRBV6-1 to TRBJ2-5, with 8 bases identical to TRBD2. J was trimmed by 7 bases and V by 7 bases; bases with no gene match: 11. The CDR3 sequence is 14 residues long. Germline assignment: CDR1 MNHNS and CDR2 SASEGT. The CDR3, as DNA: TGTGCCAGCAAATCCTACGGACTAGCAGGGACCCAGTACTTC. As protein: CASKSYGLAGTQYF.

This clonotype was picked up many times. V usage is TRBV4-1 and J usage is TRBJ2-1; TRBD2 matches at 8 bases. This CDR3 comprises 16 residues. J gave up 6 bases and V 1 base, and 8 bases lay outside the gene matches. Germline CDR1 is MGHRA and CDR2 is YSYEKL. This CDR3 reads CASSQGDSGKTNEQFF. CDR3 bases: TGCGCCAGCAGCCAAGGTGATAGCGGGAAGACCAATGAGCAGTTCTTC.

The chain is built from TRBV14 and TRBJ2-1; 11 bases align to TRBD2. CDR3 size: 17 residues. The germline gives CDR1 SGHDN, CDR2 FVKESK. V lost 3 bases and J lost 4; bases outside the gene matches: 8. The CDR3 sequence: CASSHSPGLADYNEQFF. Written as DNA, the CDR3 is TGTGCCAGCAGCCATTCACCGGGACTAGCGGATTACAATGAGCAGTTCTTC.

This clonotype was recorded many times. The chain recombines TRBV29-1 with TRBJ2-1; weak D call: TRBD2 (5 bases). This CDR3 is 13 amino acids long. CDR1 and CDR2 from the germline V gene are SQVTM and ANQGSEA. The V end was cut by 4 bases, the J end by 5 bases, with 12 bases between. The CDR3 spells CSVVLVSHNEQFF. The CDR3 DNA follows: TGCAGCGTTGTACTAGTGTCCCACAATGAGCAGTTCTTC.

Concerning this clonotype itself: Germline and junction disagree at one end, which may indicate a read error. The chain has TRBV4-2 and TRBJ2-7, with D tentatively TRBD1 or TRBD2 (5 bases each). The CDR3 extends over 13 amino acids. Germline CDR1 reads LGHNA; CDR2 reads YNFKEQ. CDR3 sequence (DNA): TGTGCCAGGAGCCGTGGGACGGCTCTGAAGCAGTACTTC. Protein sequence: CARSRGTALKQYF.

This clonotype occurred a few times. The chain couples TRBV5-4 to TRBJ2-3, with 8 bases that match TRBD2. CDR1 is SGHNT and CDR2 is YYREEE in the germline V gene (reference sequence). Losses at the gene ends were 2 bases for V and 5 bases for J; bases not matched to a gene: 7. The CDR3 runs to 15 residues. DNA of the CDR3: TGTGCCAGCAGCTTTCCGGGACTAGGGGGAGATACGCAGTATTTT. This translates into CASSFPGLGGDTQYF.